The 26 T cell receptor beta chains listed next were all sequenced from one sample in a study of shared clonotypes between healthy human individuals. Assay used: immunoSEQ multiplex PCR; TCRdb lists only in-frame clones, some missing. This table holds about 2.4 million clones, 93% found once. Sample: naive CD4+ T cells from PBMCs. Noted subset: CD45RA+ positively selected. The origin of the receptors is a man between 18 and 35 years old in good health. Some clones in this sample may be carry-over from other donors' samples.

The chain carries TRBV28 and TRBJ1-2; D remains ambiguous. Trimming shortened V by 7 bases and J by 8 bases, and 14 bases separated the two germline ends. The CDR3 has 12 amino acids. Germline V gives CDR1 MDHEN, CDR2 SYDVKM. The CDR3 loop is CASMRRAGGYTF. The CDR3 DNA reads TGTGCCAGCATGAGGAGGGCAGGAGGCTACACCTTC.

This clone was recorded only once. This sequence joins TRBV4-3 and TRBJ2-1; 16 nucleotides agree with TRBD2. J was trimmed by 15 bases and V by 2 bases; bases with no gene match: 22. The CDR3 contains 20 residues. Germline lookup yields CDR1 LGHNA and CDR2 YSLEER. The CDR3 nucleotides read TGCGCCAGCAGCCAAAGGAGTGACAGGGGGACTAGCGGGAGGGCCGATAGGTTGTTCTTC. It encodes CASSQRSDRGTSGRADRLFF.

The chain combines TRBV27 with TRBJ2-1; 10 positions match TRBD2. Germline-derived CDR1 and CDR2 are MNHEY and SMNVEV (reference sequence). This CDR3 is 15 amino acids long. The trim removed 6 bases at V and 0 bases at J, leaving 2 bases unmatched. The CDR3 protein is CASRGLASSYNEQFF. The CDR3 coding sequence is TGTGCCAGCAGGGGACTAGCGAGCTCCTACAATGAGCAGTTCTTC.

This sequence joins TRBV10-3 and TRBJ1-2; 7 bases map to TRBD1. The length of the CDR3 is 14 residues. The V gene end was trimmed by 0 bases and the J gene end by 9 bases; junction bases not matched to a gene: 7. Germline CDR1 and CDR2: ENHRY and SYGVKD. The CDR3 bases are TGTGCCATCAGTGAGTCGAGAACAGGGGAGAGCTACACCTTC. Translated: CAISESRTGESYTF.

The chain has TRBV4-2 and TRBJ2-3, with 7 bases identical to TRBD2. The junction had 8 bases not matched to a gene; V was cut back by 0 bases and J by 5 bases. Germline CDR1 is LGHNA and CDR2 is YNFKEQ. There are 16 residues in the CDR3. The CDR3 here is CASSQDRAGVGDTQYF. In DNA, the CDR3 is TGTGCCAGCAGCCAAGATCGGGCGGGAGTAGGAGATACGCAGTATTTT.

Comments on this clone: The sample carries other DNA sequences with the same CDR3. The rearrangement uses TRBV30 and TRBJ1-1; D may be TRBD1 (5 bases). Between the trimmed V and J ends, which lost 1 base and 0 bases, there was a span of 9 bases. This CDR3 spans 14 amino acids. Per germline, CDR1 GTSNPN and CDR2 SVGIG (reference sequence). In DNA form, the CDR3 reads TGTGCCTGGAGTGAAACAGGAGTGAACACTGAAGCTTTCTTT. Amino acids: CAWSETGVNTEAFF. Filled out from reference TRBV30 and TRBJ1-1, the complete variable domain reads SQTIHQWPATLVQPVGSPLSLECTVEGTSNPNLYWYRQAAGRGLQLLFYSVGIGQISSEVPQNLSASRPQDRQFILSSKKLLLSDSGFYLCAWSETGVNTEAFFGQGTRLTVV.

CDR3 bases: TGCGCCAGCAGCCATAGGTCAACCGGGGAGCTGTTTTTT. Encoded protein: CASSHRSTGELFF. This rearrangement joins TRBV10-1 to TRBJ2-2; the D is unclear. Germline lookup yields CDR1 WNHNN and CDR2 SYGVQD (reference sequence). This CDR3 region has 13 residues. Trimming took 6 bases from V and 5 from J, leaving 10 bases between them.

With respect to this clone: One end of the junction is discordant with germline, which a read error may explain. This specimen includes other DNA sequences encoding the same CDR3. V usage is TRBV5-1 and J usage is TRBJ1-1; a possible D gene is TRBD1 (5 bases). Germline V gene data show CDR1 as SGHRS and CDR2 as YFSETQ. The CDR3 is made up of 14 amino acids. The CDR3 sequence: CASSLGPPNTEAFF. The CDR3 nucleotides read TGCGCCAGCAGTTTGGGACCTCCGAACACTGAAGCTTTCTTT. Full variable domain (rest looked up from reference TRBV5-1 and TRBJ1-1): KAGVTQTPRYLIKTRGQQVTLSCSPISGHRSVSWYQQTPGQGLQFLFEYFSETQRNKGNFPGRFSGRQFSNSRSEMNVSTLELGDSALYLCASSLGPPNTEAFFGQGTRLTVV.

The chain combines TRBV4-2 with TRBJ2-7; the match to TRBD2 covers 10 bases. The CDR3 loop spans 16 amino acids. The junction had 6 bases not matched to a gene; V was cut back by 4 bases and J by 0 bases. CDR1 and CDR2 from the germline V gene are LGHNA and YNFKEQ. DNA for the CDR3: TGTGCCAGCAGCCGAGAGGCTAGCGGGAGCTCCTACGAGCAGTACTTC. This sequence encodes CASSREASGSSYEQYF.

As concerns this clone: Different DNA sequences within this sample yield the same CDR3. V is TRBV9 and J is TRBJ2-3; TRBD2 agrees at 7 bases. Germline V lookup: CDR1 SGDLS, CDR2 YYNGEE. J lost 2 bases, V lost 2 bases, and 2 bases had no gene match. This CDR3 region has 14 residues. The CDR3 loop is CASSVGTTTDTQYF. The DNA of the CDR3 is TGTGCCAGCAGCGTCGGGACTACCACAGATACGCAGTATTTT. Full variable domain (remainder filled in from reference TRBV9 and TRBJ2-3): DSGVTQTPKHLITATGQRVTLRCSPRSGDLSVYWYQQSLDQGLQFLIQYYNGEERAKGNILERFSAQQFPDLHSELNLSSLELGDSALYFCASSVGTTTDTQYFGPGTRLTVL.

The CDR3 loop is CASSPAPEGQSAEAFF. The CDR3 DNA reads TGCGCCAGCAGCCCAGCCCCCGAGGGTCAGTCGGCTGAAGCTTTCTTT. This chain uses TRBV5-1 with TRBJ1-1; D remains ambiguous. V lost 4 bases and J lost 6, with 22 bases in between. This CDR3 region has 16 residues. Germline V CDR1 and CDR2: SGHRS, YFSETQ. The entire variable domain, with the rest obtained from reference TRBV5-1 and TRBJ1-1, is as follows: KAGVTQTPRYLIKTRGQQVTLSCSPISGHRSVSWYQQTPGQGLQFLFEYFSETQRNKGNFPGRFSGRQFSNSRSEMNVSTLELGDSALYLCASSPAPEGQSAEAFFGQGTRLTVV.

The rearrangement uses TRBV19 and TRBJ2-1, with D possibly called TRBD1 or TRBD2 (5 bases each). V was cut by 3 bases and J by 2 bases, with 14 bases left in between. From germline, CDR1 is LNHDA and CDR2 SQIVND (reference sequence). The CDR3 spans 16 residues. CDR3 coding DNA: TGTGCCAGTAGTATTGTGGCAGGGACCACCTACAATGAGCAGTTCTTC. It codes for CASSIVAGTTYNEQFF. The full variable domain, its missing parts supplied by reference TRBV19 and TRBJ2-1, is DGGITQSPKYLFRKEGQNVTLSCEQNLNHDAMYWYRQDPGQGLRLIYYSQIVNDFQKGDIAEGYSVSREKKESFPLTVTSAQKNPTAFYLCASSIVAGTTYNEQFFGPGTRLTVL.

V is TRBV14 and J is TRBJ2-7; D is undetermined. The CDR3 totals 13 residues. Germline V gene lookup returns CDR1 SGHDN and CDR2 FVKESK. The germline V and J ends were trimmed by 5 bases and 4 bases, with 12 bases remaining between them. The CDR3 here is CASSSLVTYEQYF. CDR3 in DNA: TGTGCCAGCAGCTCACTCGTAACGTACGAGCAGTACTTC.

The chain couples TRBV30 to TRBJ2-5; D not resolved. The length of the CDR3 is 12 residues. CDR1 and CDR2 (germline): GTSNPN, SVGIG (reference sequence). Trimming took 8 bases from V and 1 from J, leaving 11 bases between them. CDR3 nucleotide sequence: TGTGCCGGCGGAGCTCTCCAAGAGACCCAGTACTTC. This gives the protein CAGGALQETQYF.

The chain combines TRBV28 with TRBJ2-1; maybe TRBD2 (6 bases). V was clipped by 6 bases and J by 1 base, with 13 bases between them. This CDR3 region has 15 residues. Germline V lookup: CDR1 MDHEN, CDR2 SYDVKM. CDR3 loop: CASSTSGVSYNEQFF. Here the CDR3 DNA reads TGTGCCAGCAGCACCTCGGGAGTTTCCTACAATGAGCAGTTCTTC.

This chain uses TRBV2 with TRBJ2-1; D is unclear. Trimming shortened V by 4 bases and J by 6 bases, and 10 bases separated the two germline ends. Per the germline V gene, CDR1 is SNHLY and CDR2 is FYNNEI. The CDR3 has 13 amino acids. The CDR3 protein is CASSGRWVNEQFF. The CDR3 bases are TGTGCCAGCAGTGGGCGGTGGGTCAATGAGCAGTTCTTC.

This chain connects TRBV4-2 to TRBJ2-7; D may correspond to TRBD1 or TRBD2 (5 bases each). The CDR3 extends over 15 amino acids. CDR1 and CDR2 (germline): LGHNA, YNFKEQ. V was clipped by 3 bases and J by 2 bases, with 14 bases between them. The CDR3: CASSQSEGPTYEQYF. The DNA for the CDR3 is TGTGCCAGCAGCCAGTCAGAGGGGCCTACCTACGAGCAGTACTTC.

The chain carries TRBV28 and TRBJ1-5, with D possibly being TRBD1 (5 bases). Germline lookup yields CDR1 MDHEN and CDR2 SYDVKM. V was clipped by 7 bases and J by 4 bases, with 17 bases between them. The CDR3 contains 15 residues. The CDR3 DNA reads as TGTGCCAGCACTCCCGGGGGGGGTTTAAATCAGCCCCAGCATTTT. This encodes CASTPGGGLNQPQHF.

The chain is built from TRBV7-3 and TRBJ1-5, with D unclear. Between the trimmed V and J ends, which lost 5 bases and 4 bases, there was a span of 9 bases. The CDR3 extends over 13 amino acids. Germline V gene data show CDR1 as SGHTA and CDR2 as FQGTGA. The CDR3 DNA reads TGTGCCAGCAGCACGGGCCTTAATCAGCCCCAGCATTTT. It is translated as CASSTGLNQPQHF.

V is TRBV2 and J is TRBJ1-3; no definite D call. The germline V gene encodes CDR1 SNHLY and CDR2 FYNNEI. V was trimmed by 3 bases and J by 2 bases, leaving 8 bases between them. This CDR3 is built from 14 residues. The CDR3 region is CASSDPSPGNTIYF. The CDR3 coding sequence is TGTGCCAGCAGTGATCCTTCCCCTGGAAACACCATATATTTT. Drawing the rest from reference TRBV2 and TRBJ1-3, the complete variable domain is EPEVTQTPSHQVTQMGQEVILRCVPISNHLYFYWYRQILGQKVEFLVSFYNNEISEKSEIFDDQFSVERPDGSNFTLKIRSTKLEDSAMYFCASSDPSPGNTIYFGEGSWLTVV.

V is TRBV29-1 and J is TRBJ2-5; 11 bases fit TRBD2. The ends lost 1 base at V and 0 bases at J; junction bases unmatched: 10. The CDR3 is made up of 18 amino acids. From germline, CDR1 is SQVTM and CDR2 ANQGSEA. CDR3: CSVEVGVAGGIYQETQYF. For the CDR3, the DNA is TGCAGCGTTGAAGTTGGGGTAGCGGGAGGGATCTACCAAGAGACCCAGTACTTC.

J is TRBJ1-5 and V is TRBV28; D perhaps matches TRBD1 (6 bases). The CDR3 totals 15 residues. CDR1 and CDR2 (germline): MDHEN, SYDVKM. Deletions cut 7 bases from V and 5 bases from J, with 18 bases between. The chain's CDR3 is CASTTMGGAYQPQHF. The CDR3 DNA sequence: TGTGCCAGCACTACAATGGGGGGGGCCTATCAGCCCCAGCATTTT.

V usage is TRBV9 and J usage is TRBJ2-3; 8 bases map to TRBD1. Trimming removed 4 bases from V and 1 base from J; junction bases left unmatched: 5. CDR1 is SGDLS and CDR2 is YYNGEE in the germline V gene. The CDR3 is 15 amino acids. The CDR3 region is CASSLQGQGTDTQYF. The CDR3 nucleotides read TGTGCCAGCAGCCTCCAGGGACAGGGCACAGATACGCAGTATTTT. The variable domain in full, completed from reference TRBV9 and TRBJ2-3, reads DSGVTQTPKHLITATGQRVTLRCSPRSGDLSVYWYQQSLDQGLQFLIQYYNGEERAKGNILERFSAQQFPDLHSELNLSSLELGDSALYFCASSLQGQGTDTQYFGPGTRLTVL.

The CDR3 sequence: CASSFDRFNQPQHF. CDR3 coding DNA: TGTGCCAGCAGCTTTGACAGGTTTAATCAGCCCCAGCATTTT. This chain joins TRBV6-5 and TRBJ1-5, with a possible D match to TRBD1 (6 bases). The CDR3 has 14 residues. Trimming pared 6 bases from V and 4 bases from J, leaving 13 bases between. The V gene's germline CDR1 is MNHEY and CDR2 SVGAGI.

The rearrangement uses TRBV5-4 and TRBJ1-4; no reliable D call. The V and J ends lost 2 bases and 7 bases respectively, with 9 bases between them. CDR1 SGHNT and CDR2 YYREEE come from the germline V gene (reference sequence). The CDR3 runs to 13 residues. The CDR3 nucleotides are TGTGCCAGCAGCTTCTGGGGAGGTGAAAAACTGTTTTTT. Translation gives CASSFWGGEKLFF.

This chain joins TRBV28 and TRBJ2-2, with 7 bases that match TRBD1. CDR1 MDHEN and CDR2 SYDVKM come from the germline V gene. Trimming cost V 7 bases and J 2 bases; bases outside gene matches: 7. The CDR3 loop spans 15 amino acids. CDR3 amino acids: CASIPGQTNTGELFF. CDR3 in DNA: TGTGCCAGCATCCCGGGACAGACAAACACCGGGGAGCTGTTTTTT.